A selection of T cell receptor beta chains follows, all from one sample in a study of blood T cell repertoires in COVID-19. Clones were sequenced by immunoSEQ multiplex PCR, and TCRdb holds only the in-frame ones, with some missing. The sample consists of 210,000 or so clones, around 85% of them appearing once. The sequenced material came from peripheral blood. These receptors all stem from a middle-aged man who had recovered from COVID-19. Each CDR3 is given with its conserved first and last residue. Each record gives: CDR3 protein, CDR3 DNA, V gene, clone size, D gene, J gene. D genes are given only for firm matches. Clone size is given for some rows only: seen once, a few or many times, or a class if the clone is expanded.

CDR3: CASSMRSVLRGTEAFF; DNA: TGCGCCAGCAGTATGCGCTCAGTACTCCGGGGTACTGAAGCTTTCTTT; V: TRBV10-2; size: -; D: -; J: TRBJ1-1
CDR3: CASRLAGGGAETQYF; DNA: TGCGCCAGCAGGTTAGCGGGAGGGGGTGCGGAGACCCAGTACTTC; V: TRBV5-1; size: -; D: TRBD2; J: TRBJ2-5
CDR3: CASSSIGINEQFF; DNA: TGTGCCAGCAGCTCCATCGGTATCAATGAGCAGTTCTTC; V: TRBV7-2; size: -; D: -; J: TRBJ2-1
CDR3: CSSGVNTEAFF; DNA: TGCAGTTCGGGGGTGAACACTGAAGCTTTCTTT; V: TRBV20-1; size: -; D: -; J: TRBJ1-1
CDR3: CASSEDDRAFGYTF; DNA: TGTGCCAGCAGTGAAGATGACAGGGCATTCGGCTACACCTTC; V: TRBV2; size: few; D: TRBD1; J: TRBJ1-2
CDR3: CASSPPGGLTEAFF; DNA: TGTGCCAGCAGCCCGCCGGGGGGGCTCACTGAAGCTTTCTTT; V: TRBV6-5; size: -; D: -; J: TRBJ1-1
CDR3: CASSLVAGQRTYEQYF; DNA: TGTGCCAGCAGCTTAGTAGCCGGACAGCGCACCTACGAGCAGTACTTC; V: TRBV11-2; size: -; D: -; J: TRBJ2-7
CDR3: CASSPIGALTGSDGYTF; DNA: TGCGCCAGCAGCCCGATCGGAGCGTTGACAGGAAGCGATGGCTACACCTTC; V: TRBV4-1; size: few; D: -; J: TRBJ1-2
CDR3: CAWSVRETQYF; DNA: TGTGCCTGGAGTGTACGGGAGACCCAGTACTTC; V: TRBV30; size: few; D: -; J: TRBJ2-5
CDR3: CASSLLLAGGPGEQYF; DNA: TGCGCCAGCAGCTTATTACTAGCGGGAGGGCCTGGGGAGCAGTACTTC; V: TRBV5-1; size: -; D: TRBD2; J: TRBJ2-7
CDR3: CASSLVQGGNTIYF; DNA: TGCGCCAGCAGCTTGGTACAGGGTGGAAACACCATATATTTT; V: TRBV5-1; size: -; D: -; J: TRBJ1-3
CDR3: CASSSGQGKSQPQHF; DNA: TGTGCCAGCAGTTCGGGACAGGGAAAAAGTCAGCCCCAGCATTTT; V: TRBV28; size: -; D: TRBD1; J: TRBJ1-5
CDR3: CASSREGGTDLF; DNA: TGTGCCAGCAGCCGCGAGGGGGGGACCGACCTTTTT; V: TRBV5-4; size: -; D: -; J: TRBJ1-6
CDR3: CASSTTGSYNEQFF; DNA: TGTGCCAGCAGCACAACAGGGTCCTACAATGAGCAGTTCTTC; V: TRBV11-3; size: -; D: -; J: TRBJ2-1
CDR3: CASSLQGAGTEAFF; DNA: TGCGCCAGCAGCTTACAGGGGGCCGGGACTGAAGCTTTCTTT; V: TRBV5-1; size: few; D: TRBD1; J: TRBJ1-1
CDR3: CASSQVGQGGSVYF; DNA: TGTGCCAGCAGCCAAGTGGGACAGGGTGGGAGTGTGTACTTC; V: TRBV3-1/TRBV3-2; size: -; D: TRBD1; J: TRBJ2-7
CDR3: CASSSRSGSDEQYF; DNA: TGTGCCAGCAGCTCGCGCTCAGGGTCGGACGAGCAGTACTTC; V: TRBV7-7; size: -; D: -; J: TRBJ2-7
CDR3: CASSQGVTRLKVTQYF; DNA: TGCGCCAGCAGCCAAGGTGTGACTAGGTTAAAAGTGACCCAGTACTTC; V: TRBV4-1; size: -; D: -; J: TRBJ2-5
CDR3: CASSRLAGVGDTQYF; DNA: TGTGCCAGCTCGAGGCTAGCGGGAGTTGGAGATACGCAGTATTTT; V: TRBV6-5; size: -; D: TRBD2; J: TRBJ2-3
CDR3: CASKISGNTGELFF; DNA: TGTGCCAGCAAGATCAGCGGGAACACCGGGGAGCTGTTTTTT; V: TRBV6-5; size: -; D: -; J: TRBJ2-2
CDR3: CASSPEGVRKNSPLHF; DNA: TGTGCCAGCAGCCCCGAGGGGGTTAGAAAGAATTCACCCCTCCACTTT; V: TRBV7-9; size: -; D: -; J: TRBJ1-6
CDR3: CASSLLGRASEAFF; DNA: TGTGCCAGCAGTTTATTAGGCAGGGCTAGTGAAGCTTTCTTT; V: TRBV27; size: -; D: -; J: TRBJ1-1
CDR3: CASNLQGAREKLFF; DNA: TGTGCCAGCAACTTACAGGGGGCAAGGGAAAAACTGTTTTTT; V: TRBV6-5; size: once; D: TRBD1; J: TRBJ1-4
CDR3: CASSLSGSSYNEQFF; DNA: TGTGCCAGCAGCTTGAGCGGGAGCTCCTACAATGAGCAGTTCTTC; V: TRBV11-2; size: once; D: TRBD2; J: TRBJ2-1
CDR3: CASSLGYLSSYEQYF; DNA: TGTGCCAGCAGCTTAGGATACCTGAGCTCCTACGAGCAGTACTTC; V: TRBV7-2; size: -; D: -; J: TRBJ2-7